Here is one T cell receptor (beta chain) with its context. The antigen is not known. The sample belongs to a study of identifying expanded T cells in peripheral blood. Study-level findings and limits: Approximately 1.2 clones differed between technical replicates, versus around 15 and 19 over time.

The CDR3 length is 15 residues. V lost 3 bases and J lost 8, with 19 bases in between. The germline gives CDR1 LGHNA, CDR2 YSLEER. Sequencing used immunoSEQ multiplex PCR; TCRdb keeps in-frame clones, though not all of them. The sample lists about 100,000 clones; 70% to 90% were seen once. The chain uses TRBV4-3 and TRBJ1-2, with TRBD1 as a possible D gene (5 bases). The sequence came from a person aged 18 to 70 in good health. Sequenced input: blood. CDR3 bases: TGCGCCAGCAGCCAGGCGGGACGTCCGGCAGAAGGCTACACCTTC. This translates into CASSQAGRPAEGYTF.